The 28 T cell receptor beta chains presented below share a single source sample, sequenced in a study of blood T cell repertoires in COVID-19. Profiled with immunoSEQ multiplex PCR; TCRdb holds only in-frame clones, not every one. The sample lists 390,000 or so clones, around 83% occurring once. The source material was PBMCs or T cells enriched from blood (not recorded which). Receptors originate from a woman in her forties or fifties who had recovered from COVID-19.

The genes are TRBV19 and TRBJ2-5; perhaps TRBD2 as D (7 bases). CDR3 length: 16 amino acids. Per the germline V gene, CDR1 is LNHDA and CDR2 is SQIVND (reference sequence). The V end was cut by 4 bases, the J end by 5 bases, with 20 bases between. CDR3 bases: TGTGCCAGTAGTAACACCAGAGGGGGAGGGGGGGAGACCCAGTACTTC. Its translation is CASSNTRGGGGETQYF.

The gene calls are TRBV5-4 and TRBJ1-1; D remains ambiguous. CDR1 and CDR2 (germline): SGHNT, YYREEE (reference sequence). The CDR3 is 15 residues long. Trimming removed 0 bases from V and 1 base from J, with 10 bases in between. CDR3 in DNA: TGTGCCAGCAGCTTGGAGGCGGCCGCGAACACTGAAGCTTTCTTT. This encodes CASSLEAAANTEAFF.

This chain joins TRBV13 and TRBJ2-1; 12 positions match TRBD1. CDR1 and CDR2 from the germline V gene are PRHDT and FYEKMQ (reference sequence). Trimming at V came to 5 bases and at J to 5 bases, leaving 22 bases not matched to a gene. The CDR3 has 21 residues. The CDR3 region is CASSPSAVGTGGFWVHNEQFF. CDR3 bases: TGTGCCAGCAGCCCAAGTGCCGTCGGGACAGGGGGCTTTTGGGTACACAATGAGCAGTTCTTC.

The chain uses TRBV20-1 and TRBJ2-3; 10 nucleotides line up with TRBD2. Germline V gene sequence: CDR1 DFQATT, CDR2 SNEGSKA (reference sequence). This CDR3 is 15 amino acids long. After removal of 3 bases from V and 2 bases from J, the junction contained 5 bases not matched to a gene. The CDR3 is CSASSLAGNTDTQYF. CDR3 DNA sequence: TGCAGTGCTAGTTCACTAGCGGGAAACACAGATACGCAGTATTTT.

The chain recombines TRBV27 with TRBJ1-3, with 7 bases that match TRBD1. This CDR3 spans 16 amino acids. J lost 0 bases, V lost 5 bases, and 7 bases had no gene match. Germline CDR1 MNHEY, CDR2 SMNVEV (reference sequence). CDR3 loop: CASSPRTGISGNTIYF. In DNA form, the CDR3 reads TGTGCCAGCAGTCCCCGGACAGGCATCTCTGGAAACACCATATATTTT.

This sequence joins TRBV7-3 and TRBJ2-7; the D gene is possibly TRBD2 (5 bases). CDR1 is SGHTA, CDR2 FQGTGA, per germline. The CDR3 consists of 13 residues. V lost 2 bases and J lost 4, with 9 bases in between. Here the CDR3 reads CASSLAPGYEQYF. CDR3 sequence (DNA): TGTGCCAGCAGCTTAGCCCCGGGGTACGAGCAGTACTTC.

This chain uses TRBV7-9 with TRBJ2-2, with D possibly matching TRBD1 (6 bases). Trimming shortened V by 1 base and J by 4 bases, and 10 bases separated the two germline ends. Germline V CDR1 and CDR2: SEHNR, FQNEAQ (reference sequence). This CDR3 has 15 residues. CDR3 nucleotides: TGTGCCAGCAGCTTAGGAACAGGGCTCACCGGGGAGCTGTTTTTT. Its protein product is CASSLGTGLTGELFF. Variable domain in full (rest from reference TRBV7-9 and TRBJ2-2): DTGVSQNPRHKITKRGQNVTFRCDPISEHNRLYWYRQTLGQGPEFLTYFQNEAQLEKSRLLSDRFSAERPKGSFSTLEIQRTEQGDSAMYLCASSLGTGLTGELFFGEGSRLTVL.

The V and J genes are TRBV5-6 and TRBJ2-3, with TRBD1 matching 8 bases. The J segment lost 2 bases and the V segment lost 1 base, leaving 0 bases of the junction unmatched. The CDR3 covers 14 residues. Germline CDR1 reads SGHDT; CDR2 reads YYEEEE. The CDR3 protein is CASSLQGATDTQYF. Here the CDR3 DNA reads TGTGCCAGCAGCTTGCAGGGGGCCACAGATACGCAGTATTTT. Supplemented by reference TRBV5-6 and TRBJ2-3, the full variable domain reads DAGVTQSPTHLIKTRGQQVTLRCSPKSGHDTVSWYQQALGQGPQFIFQYYEEEERQRGNFPDRFSGHQFPNYSSELNVNALLLGDSALYLCASSLQGATDTQYFGPGTRLTVL.

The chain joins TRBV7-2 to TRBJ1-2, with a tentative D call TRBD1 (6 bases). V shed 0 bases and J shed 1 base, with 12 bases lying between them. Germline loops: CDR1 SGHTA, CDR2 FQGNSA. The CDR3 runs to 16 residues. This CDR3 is CASSLALWGLNYGYTF. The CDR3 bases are TGTGCCAGCAGCTTAGCGTTGTGGGGGCTTAACTATGGCTACACCTTC.

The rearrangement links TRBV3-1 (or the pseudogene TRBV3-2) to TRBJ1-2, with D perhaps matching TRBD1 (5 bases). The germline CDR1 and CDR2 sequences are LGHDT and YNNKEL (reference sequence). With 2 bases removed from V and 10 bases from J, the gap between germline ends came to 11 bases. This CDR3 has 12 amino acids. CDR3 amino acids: CASSQRGSAYTF. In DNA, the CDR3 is TGTGCCAGCAGCCAAAGGGGTTCAGCCTACACCTTC.

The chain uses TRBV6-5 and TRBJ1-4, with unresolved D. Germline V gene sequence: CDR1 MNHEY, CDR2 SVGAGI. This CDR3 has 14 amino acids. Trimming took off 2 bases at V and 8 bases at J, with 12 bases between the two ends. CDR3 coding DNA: TGTGCCAGCAGTTACGGCCGGAGGAGGGAAAAACTGTTTTTT. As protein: CASSYGRRREKLFF.

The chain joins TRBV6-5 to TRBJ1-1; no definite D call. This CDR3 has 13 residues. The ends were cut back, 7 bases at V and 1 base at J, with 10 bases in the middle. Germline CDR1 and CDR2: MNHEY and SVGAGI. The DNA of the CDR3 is TGTGCCAGCAAGCGCAGCGAGAACACTGAAGCTTTCTTT. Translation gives CASKRSENTEAFF.

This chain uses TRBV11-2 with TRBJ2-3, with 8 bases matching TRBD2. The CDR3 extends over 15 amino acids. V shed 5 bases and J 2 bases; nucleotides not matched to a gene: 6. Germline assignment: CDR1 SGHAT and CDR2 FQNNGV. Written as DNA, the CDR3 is TGTGCCAGCAGCGAAATAGCGGGAAACACAGATACGCAGTATTTT. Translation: CASSEIAGNTDTQYF. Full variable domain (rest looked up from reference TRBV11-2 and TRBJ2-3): EAGVAQSPRYKIIEKRQSVAFWCNPISGHATLYWYQQILGQGPKLLIQFQNNGVVDDSQLPKDRFSAERLKGVDSTLKIQPAKLEDSAVYLCASSEIAGNTDTQYFGPGTRLTVL.

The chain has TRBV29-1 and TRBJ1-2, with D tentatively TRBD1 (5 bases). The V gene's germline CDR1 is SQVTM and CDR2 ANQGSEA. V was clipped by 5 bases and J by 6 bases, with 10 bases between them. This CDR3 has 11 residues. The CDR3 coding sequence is TGCAGCGTTTTTAAGGGGAATGGCTACACCTTC. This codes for CSVFKGNGYTF.

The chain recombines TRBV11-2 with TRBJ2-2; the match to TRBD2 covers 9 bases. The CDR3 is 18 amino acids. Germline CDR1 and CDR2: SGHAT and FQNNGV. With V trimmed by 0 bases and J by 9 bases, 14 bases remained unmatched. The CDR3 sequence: CASSLEYPGLASRRELFF. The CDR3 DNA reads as TGTGCCAGCAGCTTAGAGTACCCGGGACTAGCTTCCCGCCGGGAGCTGTTTTTT.

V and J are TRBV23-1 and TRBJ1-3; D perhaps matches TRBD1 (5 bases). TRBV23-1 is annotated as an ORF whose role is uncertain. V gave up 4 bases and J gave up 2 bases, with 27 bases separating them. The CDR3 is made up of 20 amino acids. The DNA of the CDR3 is TGCGCCAGCAGTCCCTCGGCGGCCGAAGTCAGGGATTACCCTGGAAACACCATATATTTT. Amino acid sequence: CASSPSAAEVRDYPGNTIYF.

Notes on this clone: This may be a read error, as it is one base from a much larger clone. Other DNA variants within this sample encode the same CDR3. CDR3 DNA sequence: TGTGCCAGCAGCGGGCGGGGGGCTTCCTACAATGAACAGTTCTTC. It yields the protein CASSGRGASYNEQFF. The rearrangement joins TRBV3-1 (or the pseudogene TRBV3-2) to TRBJ2-1; 8 bases align to TRBD2. Per the germline V gene, CDR1 is LGHDT and CDR2 is YNNKEL (reference sequence). This CDR3 is built from 15 residues.

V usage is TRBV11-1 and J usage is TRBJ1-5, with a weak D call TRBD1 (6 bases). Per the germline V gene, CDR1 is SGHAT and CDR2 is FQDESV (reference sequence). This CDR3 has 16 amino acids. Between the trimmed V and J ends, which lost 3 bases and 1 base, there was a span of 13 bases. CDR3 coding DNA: TGTGCCAGCAGCTTGGGTACAGGGAGAAGCAATCAGCCCCAGCATTTT. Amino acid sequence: CASSLGTGRSNQPQHF.

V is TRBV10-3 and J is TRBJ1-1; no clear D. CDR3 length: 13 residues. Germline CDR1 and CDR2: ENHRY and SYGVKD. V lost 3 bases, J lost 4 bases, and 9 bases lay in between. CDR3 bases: TGTGCCATCAGTGACGTAGAATTCACTGAAGCTTTCTTT. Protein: CAISDVEFTEAFF.

The CDR3 bases are TGTGCCAGCAGCCAAGAGGAGGGGTTAGACACTGAAGCTTTCTTT. Translated: CASSQEEGLDTEAFF. The V gene is TRBV4-2, the J gene TRBJ1-1; maybe TRBD1 (5 bases). This CDR3 has 15 amino acids. Trimming stripped 0 bases from V and 3 bases from J, with 11 bases between. Germline V lookup: CDR1 LGHNA, CDR2 YNFKEQ.

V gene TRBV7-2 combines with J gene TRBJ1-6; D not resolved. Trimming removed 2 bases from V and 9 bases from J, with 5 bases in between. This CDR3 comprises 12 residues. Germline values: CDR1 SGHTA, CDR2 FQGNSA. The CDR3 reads CASSLPSSPLHF. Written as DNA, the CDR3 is TGTGCCAGCAGCTTACCTTCTTCACCCCTCCACTTT.

The CDR3 spells CASSLTGVGNQPQHF. The CDR3 DNA is TGTGCCAGCAGCTTGACAGGCGTGGGCAATCAGCCCCAGCATTTT. The J gene is TRBJ1-5, the V gene TRBV7-2; perhaps TRBD1 as D (6 bases). CDR3 size: 15 residues. Looked up from germline, CDR1 is SGHTA and CDR2 is FQGNSA. Trimming took 3 bases from V and 2 from J, leaving 11 bases between them.

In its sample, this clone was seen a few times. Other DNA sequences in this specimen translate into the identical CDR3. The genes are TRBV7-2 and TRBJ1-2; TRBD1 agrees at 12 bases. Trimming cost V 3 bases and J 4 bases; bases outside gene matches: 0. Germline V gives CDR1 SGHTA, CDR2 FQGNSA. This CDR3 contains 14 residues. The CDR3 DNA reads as TGTGCCAGCAGCTTGGGACAGGGGGCCTATGGCTACACCTTC. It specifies CASSLGQGAYGYTF.

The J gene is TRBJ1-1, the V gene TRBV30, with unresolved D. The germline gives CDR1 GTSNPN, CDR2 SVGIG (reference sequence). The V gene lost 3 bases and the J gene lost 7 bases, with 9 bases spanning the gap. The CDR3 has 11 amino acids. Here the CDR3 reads CAWSIAVEAFF. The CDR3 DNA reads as TGTGCCTGGAGCATTGCAGTTGAAGCTTTCTTT. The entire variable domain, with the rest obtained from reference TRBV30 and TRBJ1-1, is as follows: SQTIHQWPATLVQPVGSPLSLECTVEGTSNPNLYWYRQAAGRGLQLLFYSVGIGQISSEVPQNLSASRPQDRQFILSSKKLLLSDSGFYLCAWSIAVEAFFGQGTRLTVV.

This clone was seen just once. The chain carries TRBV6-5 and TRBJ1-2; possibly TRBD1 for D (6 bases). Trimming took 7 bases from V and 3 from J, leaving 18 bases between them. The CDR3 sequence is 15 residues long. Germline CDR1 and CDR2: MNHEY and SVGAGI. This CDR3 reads CASISQGKGDYGYTF. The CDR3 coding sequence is TGTGCCAGCATCTCCCAGGGGAAGGGTGACTATGGCTACACCTTC.

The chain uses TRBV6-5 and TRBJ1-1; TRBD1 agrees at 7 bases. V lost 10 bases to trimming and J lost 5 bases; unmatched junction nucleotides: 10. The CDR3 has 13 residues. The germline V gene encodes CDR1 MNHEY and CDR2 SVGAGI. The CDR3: CAILQGSGTEAFF. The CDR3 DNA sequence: TGTGCCATCCTACAGGGGAGTGGTACTGAAGCTTTCTTT.

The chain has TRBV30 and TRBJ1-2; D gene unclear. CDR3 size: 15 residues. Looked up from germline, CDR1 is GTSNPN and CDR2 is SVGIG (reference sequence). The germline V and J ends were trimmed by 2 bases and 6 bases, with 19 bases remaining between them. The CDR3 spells CAWSRDTTPRDGYTF. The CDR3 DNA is TGTGCCTGGAGTAGAGACACCACACCGAGGGATGGCTACACCTTC.

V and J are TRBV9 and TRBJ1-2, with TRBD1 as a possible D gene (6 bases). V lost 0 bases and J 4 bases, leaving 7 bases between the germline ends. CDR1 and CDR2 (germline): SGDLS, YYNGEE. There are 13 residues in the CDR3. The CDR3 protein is CASSVGGPYGYTF. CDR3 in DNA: TGTGCCAGCAGCGTAGGGGGGCCCTATGGCTACACCTTC.